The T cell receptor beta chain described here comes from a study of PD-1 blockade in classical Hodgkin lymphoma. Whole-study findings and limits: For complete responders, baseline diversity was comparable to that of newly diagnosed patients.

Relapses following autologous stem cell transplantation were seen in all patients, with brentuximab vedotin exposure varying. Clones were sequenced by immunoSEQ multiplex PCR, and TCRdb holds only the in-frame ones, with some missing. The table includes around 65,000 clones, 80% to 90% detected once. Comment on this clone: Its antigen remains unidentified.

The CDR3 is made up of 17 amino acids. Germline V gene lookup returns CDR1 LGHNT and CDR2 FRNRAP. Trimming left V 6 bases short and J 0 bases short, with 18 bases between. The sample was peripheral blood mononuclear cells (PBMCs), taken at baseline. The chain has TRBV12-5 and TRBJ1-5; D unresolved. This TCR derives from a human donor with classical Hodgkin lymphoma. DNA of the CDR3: TGTGCTAGTGGCCCTGCAGAGTCCTTCTTTAGCAATCAGCCCCAGCATTTT. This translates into CASGPAESFFSNQPQHF.